A single sample is the source of the 28 T cell receptor beta chains below, sequenced in a study of technical replicates of blood from a few donors listed by TCRdb under 2017. To prepare the library, the immunoSEQ multiplex PCR assay was applied. The table comes from immuneACCESS by way of TCRdb, which keeps in-frame sequences with V and J called. Part of the clones is missing from these tables; in studies checked, under half for an unresolved V gene and the rest for unknown reasons. The sample table shows about 75,000 clones, and nearly 98% are seen once. The top ten clones comprise around 0.18% of the sample. Sequenced sample: T cells isolated from PBMCs. The receptor source for this set is a human donor in good health.

The chain links TRBV6-1 to TRBJ1-4; 7 positions agree with TRBD1. Germline loops: CDR1 MNHNS, CDR2 SASEGT. CDR3 length: 14 amino acids. The V gene end was trimmed by 8 bases and the J gene end by 8 bases; junction bases not matched to a gene: 11. The CDR3: CASGIRTGGEKLFF. The CDR3 DNA is TGTGCCAGCGGCATAAGGACAGGTGGGGAAAAACTGTTTTTT.

The chain couples TRBV6-5 to TRBJ2-1, with TRBD2 matching over 8 bases. Trimming took 2 bases from V and 4 from J; bases not matched to a gene: 4. The CDR3 is 15 residues long. The germline gives CDR1 MNHEY, CDR2 SVGAGI. CDR3 amino acids: CASSYTGGRYNEQFF. The CDR3 DNA sequence: TGTGCCAGCAGTTACACGGGGGGGAGATACAATGAGCAGTTCTTC.

The chain has TRBV28 and TRBJ2-1; D gene unclear. The ends were cut back, 6 bases at V and 4 bases at J, with 7 bases in the middle. CDR1 is MDHEN, CDR2 SYDVKM, per germline. The CDR3 consists of 12 residues. CDR3 sequence reads: CASSPPYNEQFF. CDR3 nucleotide sequence: TGTGCCAGCAGCCCTCCGTACAATGAGCAGTTCTTC.

V gene TRBV5-4 combines with J gene TRBJ1-1; D is perhaps TRBD1 (5 bases). V dropped 3 bases and J dropped 1 base, with 10 bases sitting between them. The CDR3 sequence is 14 residues long. Germline loops: CDR1 SGHNT, CDR2 YYREEE (reference sequence). For the CDR3, the DNA is TGTGCCAGCAGCTCAGTAGGGGAGAACACTGAAGCTTTCTTT. It encodes CASSSVGENTEAFF. The full variable domain, rest sourced from reference TRBV5-4 and TRBJ1-1, is ETGVTQSPTHLIKTRGQQVTLRCSSQSGHNTVSWYQQALGQGPQFIFQYYREEENGRGNFPPRFSGLQFPNYSSELNVNALELDDSALYLCASSSVGENTEAFFGQGTRLTVV.

The chain joins TRBV5-6 to TRBJ2-6; D is possibly TRBD1 (6 bases). The V end lost 4 bases, the J end lost 0 bases, and 17 bases lay between the germline ends. The CDR3 has 18 amino acids. Germline V gene lookup returns CDR1 SGHDT and CDR2 YYEEEE. CDR3 sequence (DNA): TGTGCCAGCAGCCTCCCAGGGGAATCATACTCTGGGGCCAACGTCCTGACTTTC. Translated: CASSLPGESYSGANVLTF.

The chain recombines TRBV5-4 with TRBJ2-2, with D possibly TRBD2 on 6 matching bases. Germline V gene sequence: CDR1 SGHNT, CDR2 YYREEE (reference sequence). The CDR3 is made up of 12 amino acids. Trimming removed 3 bases from V and 6 bases from J, with 6 bases in between. CDR3 sequence: CASSSGAGELFF. The CDR3 coding sequence is TGTGCCAGCAGCTCGGGGGCCGGGGAGCTGTTTTTT.

This clone was detected only once. The chain is built from TRBV7-2 and TRBJ1-2; TRBD1 is a possible D gene (6 bases). The CDR3 length is 15 residues. Germline V gives CDR1 SGHTA, CDR2 FQGNSA. V lost 5 bases and J lost 4, with 17 bases in between. Here the CDR3 DNA reads TGTGCCAGCAGCGTCACAGGGATTCCTAGCTATGGCTACACCTTC. Protein sequence: CASSVTGIPSYGYTF.

V is TRBV19 and J is TRBJ1-2; TRBD1 might be the D (5 bases). Trimming removed 5 bases from V and 2 bases from J, with 9 bases in between. Germline V gives CDR1 LNHDA, CDR2 SQIVND (reference sequence). The CDR3 runs 13 residues. CDR3 sequence: CASSPTENYGYTF. DNA of the CDR3: TGTGCCAGTAGTCCGACAGAGAACTATGGCTACACCTTC.

The rearrangement links TRBV7-9 to TRBJ1-4, with 12 bases that match TRBD1. This CDR3 is 19 amino acids long. From germline, CDR1 is SEHNR and CDR2 FQNEAQ (reference sequence). V shed 2 bases, J shed 3 bases, and the junction held 10 bases outside the gene matches. For the CDR3, the DNA is TGTGCCAGCAGCTTACACCCCCGGGACAGGGGGCTCTCTAATGAAAAACTGTTTTTT. This codes for CASSLHPRDRGLSNEKLFF.

This sequence joins TRBV2 and TRBJ1-5; 8 nucleotides line up with TRBD1. V trimming: 7 bases; J trimming: 4 bases; junction bases outside the gene matches: 12. This CDR3 region has 16 residues. CDR1 is SNHLY, CDR2 FYNNEI, per germline. This CDR3 reads CASTGKLGQGNQPQHF. Here the CDR3 DNA reads TGTGCCAGCACCGGAAAACTCGGACAGGGAAATCAGCCCCAGCATTTT.

The gene calls are TRBV28 and TRBJ2-2; no clear D. CDR1 is MDHEN and CDR2 is SYDVKM in the germline V gene. This CDR3 comprises 14 residues. The V gene lost 10 bases and the J gene lost 0 bases, with 12 bases spanning the gap. Here the CDR3 reads CATNLRSNTGELFF. The CDR3 coding sequence is TGTGCCACTAACCTCCGATCGAACACCGGGGAGCTGTTTTTT.

This chain connects TRBV2 to TRBJ2-5, with TRBD1 as a possible D gene (6 bases). Between the trimmed V and J ends, which lost 2 bases and 2 bases, there was a span of 15 bases. Germline assignment: CDR1 SNHLY and CDR2 FYNNEI. This CDR3 is built from 16 residues. This chain's CDR3 is CASSEPQGHRQETQYF. The CDR3 DNA reads as TGTGCCAGCAGTGAACCTCAGGGACATCGTCAAGAGACCCAGTACTTC.

V gene TRBV7-9 combines with J gene TRBJ2-7, with a tentative D call TRBD1 (5 bases). The CDR3 loop spans 16 amino acids. V shed 1 base and J shed 3 bases, with 16 bases lying between them. The V gene's germline CDR1 is SEHNR and CDR2 FQNEAQ (reference sequence). In DNA form, the CDR3 reads TGTGCCAGCAGCTTAGGCCCACAGGATAGAGGCTACGAGCAGTACTTC. This encodes CASSLGPQDRGYEQYF.

The rearrangement uses TRBV28 and TRBJ1-2, with D perhaps matching TRBD1 (6 bases). The CDR3 has 13 residues. The V gene lost 5 bases and the J gene lost 3 bases, with 10 bases spanning the gap. The V gene's germline CDR1 is MDHEN and CDR2 SYDVKM. The CDR3 nucleotides read TGTGCCAGCAGTCTTGGACAGTACTATGGCTACACCTTC. Translated, it gives CASSLGQYYGYTF.

V gene TRBV5-4 combines with J gene TRBJ1-1; D not certain. V gave up 0 bases and J gave up 10 bases, with 10 bases separating them. Germline V gene lookup returns CDR1 SGHNT and CDR2 YYREEE (reference sequence). This CDR3 contains 12 residues. CDR3 bases: TGTGCCAGCAGCTTGGGAGGGCTCGGAGCTTTCTTT. Its translation is CASSLGGLGAFF.

In its sample, this clone was seen a few times. The V and J genes are TRBV6-4 and TRBJ1-5; 7 bases match TRBD1. This CDR3 has 15 amino acids. Germline CDR1 and CDR2: MRHNA and SNTAGT. J was trimmed by 4 bases and V by 5 bases; bases with no gene match: 8. This CDR3 is CASSPQGLTNQPQHF. The DNA for the CDR3 is TGTGCCAGCAGTCCACAGGGGTTAACAAATCAGCCCCAGCATTTT.

This chain joins TRBV6-1 and TRBJ1-1, with D possibly being TRBD1 (5 bases). The germline gives CDR1 MNHNS, CDR2 SASEGT. V lost 5 bases to trimming and J lost 1 base, with 14 bases between them. There are 15 residues in the CDR3. CDR3 DNA sequence: TGTGCCAGCAGTCAGGGTTCCCAGGGGAACACTGAAGCTTTCTTT. Its translation is CASSQGSQGNTEAFF.

The chain combines TRBV30 with TRBJ1-5; D is ambiguous. V was pared by 0 bases and J by 4 bases, with 4 bases between. The germline V gene encodes CDR1 GTSNPN and CDR2 SVGIG (reference sequence). The CDR3 loop spans 12 amino acids. The CDR3 loop is CAWSVSNQPQHF. CDR3 DNA sequence: TGTGCCTGGAGTGTATCTAATCAGCCCCAGCATTTT. The full variable domain, rest sourced from reference TRBV30 and TRBJ1-5, is SQTIHQWPATLVQPVGSPLSLECTVEGTSNPNLYWYRQAAGRGLQLLFYSVGIGQISSEVPQNLSASRPQDRQFILSSKKLLLSDSGFYLCAWSVSNQPQHFGDGTRLSIL.

The chain couples TRBV5-1 to TRBJ2-1; D remains ambiguous. Germline CDR1 reads SGHRS; CDR2 reads YFSETQ. V gave up 7 bases and J gave up 0 bases, with 14 bases separating them. The CDR3 covers 15 residues. The CDR3 sequence is CASRVEPASYNEQFF. The CDR3 DNA sequence: TGCGCCAGCCGCGTCGAGCCCGCCTCCTACAATGAGCAGTTCTTC.

The J gene is TRBJ2-7, the V gene TRBV7-6; TRBD1 aligns across 8 bases. J lost 3 bases, V lost 1 base, and 11 bases had no gene match. This CDR3 has 17 residues. Germline assignment: CDR1 SGHVS and CDR2 FNYEAQ. CDR3: CASSLVPPSTGDYEQYF. The CDR3 DNA is TGTGCCAGCAGCTTAGTACCTCCCTCGACAGGGGACTACGAGCAGTACTTC.

Turning to this clone: Compared with germline, one end of the junction differs, possibly owing to a read error. The V call is TRBV7-7, the J call TRBJ2-5, with 15 bases matching TRBD2. CDR3 size: 16 residues. CDR1 is SSHAT and CDR2 is FNYEAQ in the germline V gene (reference sequence). As DNA, the CDR3 is TGTGCTAGCAGCCCGGGACTAGCGGGGGGCGGGGAGACCCAGTACTTC. It codes for CASSPGLAGGGETQYF.

The J gene is TRBJ2-2, the V gene TRBV7-6; a possible D gene is TRBD2 (5 bases). The CDR3 has 14 amino acids. Germline V gives CDR1 SGHVS, CDR2 FNYEAQ. Trimming took 5 bases from V and 5 from J, leaving 12 bases between them. The CDR3 spells CASSPRVPTGELFF. For the CDR3, the DNA is TGTGCCAGCAGCCCGCGGGTTCCTACCGGGGAGCTGTTTTTT.

The V call is TRBV5-1, the J call TRBJ1-1; D not resolved. The germline V and J ends were trimmed by 2 bases and 4 bases, with 15 bases remaining between them. In germline, CDR1 is SGHRS, CDR2 YFSETQ. The CDR3 spans 15 residues. The CDR3 region is CASSLAVSGGTEAFF. Here the CDR3 DNA reads TGCGCCAGCAGCTTAGCTGTATCGGGAGGCACTGAAGCTTTCTTT.

The rearrangement joins TRBV28 to TRBJ1-5; 8 bases are shared with TRBD1. Germline V gives CDR1 MDHEN, CDR2 SYDVKM. The V and J ends lost 3 bases and 5 bases, in that order; junction bases with no gene match: 9. The CDR3 is 16 amino acids. CDR3 nucleotides: TGTGCCAGCAGTTTGGTCCTAGGACAGGGACATCAGCCCCAGCATTTT. Translating it yields CASSLVLGQGHQPQHF. The full variable domain, its missing parts supplied by reference TRBV28 and TRBJ1-5, is DVKVTQSSRYLVKRTGEKVFLECVQDMDHENMFWYRQDPGLGLRLIYFSYDVKMKEKGDIPEGYSVSREKKERFSLILESASTNQTSMYLCASSLVLGQGHQPQHFGDGTRLSIL.

The genes are TRBV9 and TRBJ1-1; 7 nucleotides agree with TRBD1. This CDR3 region has 14 residues. With V trimmed by 3 bases and J by 0 bases, 2 bases remained unmatched. The germline V gene encodes CDR1 SGDLS and CDR2 YYNGEE. CDR3 coding DNA: TGTGCCAGCAGCGCGGACAGGATGAACACTGAAGCTTTCTTT. This translates into CASSADRMNTEAFF. Drawing the rest from reference TRBV9 and TRBJ1-1, the complete variable domain is DSGVTQTPKHLITATGQRVTLRCSPRSGDLSVYWYQQSLDQGLQFLIQYYNGEERAKGNILERFSAQQFPDLHSELNLSSLELGDSALYFCASSADRMNTEAFFGQGTRLTVV.

J is TRBJ2-1 and V is TRBV5-6, with 8 bases lining up with TRBD1. The V segment lost 3 bases and the J segment 6 bases; nucleotides outside the gene matches: 8. Germline assignment: CDR1 SGHDT and CDR2 YYEEEE. This CDR3 is built from 15 residues. The CDR3 loop is CASSSWTGSRNEQFF. The CDR3 DNA reads TGTGCCAGCAGCTCATGGACAGGGAGTCGCAATGAGCAGTTCTTC.

The chain couples TRBV5-6 to TRBJ1-5, with TRBD1 matching 8 bases. The germline V gene encodes CDR1 SGHDT and CDR2 YYEEEE. CDR3 length equals 16 residues. Trimming removed 2 bases from V and 6 bases from J; junction bases left unmatched: 10. In nucleotides, the CDR3 is TGTGCCAGCAGCTTAATGACAGGGGAATTGGTTCAGCCCCAGCATTTT. Amino acid sequence: CASSLMTGELVQPQHF.

This rearrangement joins TRBV5-1 to TRBJ2-2; 9 bases map to TRBD1. After removal of 0 bases from V and 2 bases from J, the junction contained 2 bases not matched to a gene. In germline, CDR1 is SGHRS, CDR2 YFSETQ. The CDR3 extends over 16 amino acids. The CDR3 here is CASSLGGQGNTGELFF. In DNA form, the CDR3 reads TGCGCCAGCAGCTTGGGGGGACAGGGAAACACCGGGGAGCTGTTTTTT.